One and the same sample provided the 20 T cell receptor beta chains below, sequenced in a study of T cell responses to AZD1222 COVID-19 vaccine. This table comes from immunoSEQ multiplex PCR, and its TCRdb copy is limited to in-frame clones, with some not included. Of around 100,000 clones in the sample, more than 85% were seen once. The specimen comprised peripheral blood, sampled on day 0 of AZD1222 vaccination. These receptors originate from an adult in good health.

The chain uses TRBV21-1 and TRBJ2-7; TRBD1 is the table's D call, not checked against the DNA. TRBV21-1 is a known pseudogene. The CDR3 totals 15 residues. This CDR3 reads CASSKAGTGLYEQYF. The CDR3 DNA reads as TGTGCCAGCAGCAAAGCCGGGACAGGACTGTACGAGCAGTACTTC.

On this clone itself: This sample includes further DNA sequences coding for the same CDR3. The chain uses TRBV7-2 and TRBJ1-1; no firm D call. Germline V lookup: CDR1 SGHTA, CDR2 FQGNSA. The CDR3 runs to 13 residues. The V gene lost 0 bases and the J gene lost 5 bases, with 7 bases spanning the gap. CDR3 DNA sequence: TGTGCCAGCAGCTTAGCTGTAGGTACTGAAGCTTTCTTT. Amino acid sequence: CASSLAVGTEAFF.

The CDR3 loop reads CASIPWGSDTEAFF. CDR3 DNA: TGTGCCAGCATCCCCTGGGGCAGTGACACTGAAGCTTTCTTT. The chain couples TRBV28 to TRBJ1-1, with a tentative D call TRBD1 (5 bases). The length of the CDR3 is 14 residues. Germline CDR1 and CDR2: MDHEN and SYDVKM. V lost 7 bases and J lost 3, with 15 bases in between.

J is TRBJ2-5 and V is TRBV29-1; tentatively, D is TRBD1 (6 bases). Germline assignment: CDR1 SQVTM and CDR2 ANQGSEA. This CDR3 is built from 14 residues. The V gene lost 4 bases and the J gene lost 2 bases, with 14 bases spanning the gap. The CDR3 reads CSVAPGGQQETQYF. Written as DNA, the CDR3 is TGCAGCGTTGCCCCCGGTGGACAGCAAGAGACCCAGTACTTC.

This clone came up once. This sequence joins TRBV5-8 and TRBJ2-7; 11 bases are shared with TRBD1. V was clipped by 0 bases and J by 1 base; unmatched bases: 9. This CDR3 has 18 residues. Germline V CDR1 and CDR2: SGHTS, YDEGEE. The CDR3: CASSLEGQGVGGSYEQYF. The CDR3 DNA reads TGTGCCAGCAGCTTGGAGGGACAGGGGGTGGGAGGGTCCTACGAGCAGTACTTC.

In this sample, this clone turned up once. The chain links TRBV28 to TRBJ1-2; 8 positions match TRBD1. The germline V gene has CDR1 MDHEN and CDR2 SYDVKM. This CDR3 has 16 amino acids. Unmatched junction bases numbered 10, after V lost 4 bases and J lost 3 bases. The CDR3, as DNA: TGTGCCAGCAGTTCCGGGACAGGACCCCTGGACTATGGCTACACCTTC. Its translation is CASSSGTGPLDYGYTF.

This chain uses TRBV5-4 with TRBJ2-7, with TRBD1 matching 7 bases. CDR1 and CDR2 (germline): SGHNT, YYREEE (reference sequence). The J segment lost 6 bases and the V segment lost 4 bases, leaving 4 bases of the junction unmatched. This CDR3 is 12 amino acids long. In DNA form, the CDR3 reads TGTGCCAGCAGCCAGACAGGGCTCGAGCAGTACTTC. Translation gives CASSQTGLEQYF.

The rearrangement joins TRBV3-1 (or the pseudogene TRBV3-2) to TRBJ1-5; tentatively, D is TRBD1 (6 bases). Germline-derived CDR1 and CDR2 are LGHDT and YNNKEL (reference sequence). The V end was cut by 0 bases, the J end by 4 bases, with 16 bases between. The CDR3 covers 17 residues. The CDR3 DNA reads TGTGCCAGCAGCCAAGATTATGGAGGACAGATAAATCAGCCCCAGCATTTT. This gives the protein CASSQDYGGQINQPQHF.

The sample holds one count of this clone. V and J are TRBV7-2 and TRBJ1-6; 8 bases are a match to TRBD1. Trimming at V came to 8 bases and at J to 11 bases, leaving 8 bases not matched to a gene. CDR1 SGHTA and CDR2 FQGNSA come from the germline V gene. The CDR3 sequence is 13 residues long. CDR3: CASRTGGKTPLHF. In nucleotides, the CDR3 is TGTGCCAGCCGTACAGGGGGGAAGACACCCCTCCACTTT.

This sequence joins TRBV5-1 and TRBJ2-3; possibly TRBD1 or TRBD2 for D (6 bases each). V was shortened by 3 bases and J by 3 bases, with 14 bases between the two germline ends. This CDR3 is built from 15 residues. Germline V gene sequence: CDR1 SGHRS, CDR2 YFSETQ. The CDR3 reads CASSWGAGRTDTQYF. The CDR3 bases are TGCGCCAGCAGCTGGGGGGCGGGGAGAACAGATACGCAGTATTTT. Using reference TRBV5-1 and TRBJ2-3 for the parts outside the CDR3, the full variable domain is KAGVTQTPRYLIKTRGQQVTLSCSPISGHRSVSWYQQTPGQGLQFLFEYFSETQRNKGNFPGRFSGRQFSNSRSEMNVSTLELGDSALYLCASSWGAGRTDTQYFGPGTRLTVL.

The V gene is TRBV11-2, the J gene TRBJ1-4, with TRBD1 identical over 9 bases. The length of the CDR3 is 15 residues. Germline lookup yields CDR1 SGHAT and CDR2 FQNNGV. After removal of 4 bases from V and 8 bases from J, the junction contained 8 bases not matched to a gene. CDR3 in amino acids: CASSSGTGRAEKLFF. CDR3 nucleotide sequence: TGTGCCAGCAGCTCAGGGACAGGGAGGGCGGAAAAACTGTTTTTT.

The rearrangement joins TRBV12-5 to TRBJ2-3; 8 positions agree with TRBD1. The CDR3 loop spans 15 amino acids. Germline loops: CDR1 LGHNT, CDR2 FRNRAP. V lost 1 base, J lost 3 bases, and 3 bases stayed unmatched. The CDR3 DNA reads as TGTGCTAGTGGTTTGGGGACAGGGAAAACAGATACGCAGTATTTT. Translation gives CASGLGTGKTDTQYF. Based on the CDR3 plus reference TRBV12-5 and TRBJ2-3, the full variable domain is DARVTQTPRHKVTEMGQEVTMRCQPILGHNTVFWYRQTMMQGLELLAYFRNRAPLDDSGMPKDRFSAEMPDATLATLKIQPSEPRDSAVYFCASGLGTGKTDTQYFGPGTRLTVL.

This chain uses TRBV18 with TRBJ1-2; the match to TRBD1 covers 9 bases. The trim removed 2 bases at V and 7 bases at J, leaving 11 bases unmatched. The germline gives CDR1 KGHSH, CDR2 LQKENI. The length of the CDR3 is 16 residues. CDR3 region: CASSPGQGSVDGGYTF. The CDR3 DNA is TGTGCCAGCTCACCAGGACAGGGGAGCGTTGATGGTGGCTACACCTTC.

J is TRBJ2-1 and V is TRBV27; 11 nucleotides align to TRBD2. The germline V gene encodes CDR1 MNHEY and CDR2 SMNVEV (reference sequence). Trimming removed 0 bases from V and 9 bases from J; junction bases left unmatched: 7. CDR3 length: 16 amino acids. CDR3 in DNA: TGTGCCAGCAGTTTATCACTAGCGGGAGTCATCAGTGAGCAGTTCTTC. Translation gives CASSLSLAGVISEQFF.

The V and J genes are TRBV5-1 and TRBJ2-5, with 11 nucleotides matching TRBD1. The CDR3 runs 15 residues. The germline CDR1 and CDR2 sequences are SGHRS and YFSETQ. V dropped 3 bases and J dropped 4; count of bases not matched to a gene: 5. The CDR3 nucleotides read TGCGCCAGCAGCTCGGGACAGGGGGACCCAGAGACCCAGTACTTC. Translated: CASSSGQGDPETQYF.

The chain joins TRBV28 to TRBJ2-7; tentatively, D is TRBD1 (5 bases). This CDR3 spans 18 amino acids. The V gene lost 6 bases and the J gene lost 0 bases, with 24 bases spanning the gap. Germline CDR1 MDHEN, CDR2 SYDVKM. CDR3 bases: TGTGCCAGCAGACCCGACTTCGGACAACCCAAAAACTCCTACGAGCAGTACTTC. Its protein product is CASRPDFGQPKNSYEQYF.

This chain connects TRBV28 to TRBJ1-5; 9 bases match TRBD1. Germline CDR1 reads MDHEN; CDR2 reads SYDVKM. Losses at the gene ends were 5 bases for V and 0 bases for J; bases not matched to a gene: 8. The CDR3 is 17 residues long. The CDR3 loop reads CASSPRDRVISNQPQHF. The CDR3 coding sequence is TGTGCCAGCAGTCCCCGGGACAGGGTCATTAGCAATCAGCCCCAGCATTTT.

The count of this clone is one. The chain has TRBV2 and TRBJ1-1; D gene uncertain. CDR3 length equals 13 residues. Germline CDR1 and CDR2: SNHLY and FYNNEI. Trimming took 8 bases from V and 1 from J, leaving 11 bases between them. CDR3 bases: TGTGCCAGCTTGGTTCTGCAGAACACTGAAGCTTTCTTT. Protein: CASLVLQNTEAFF.

The chain couples TRBV4-3 to TRBJ1-6; D is undetermined. The CDR3 is 15 residues long. Germline assignment: CDR1 LGHNA and CDR2 YSLEER. Trimming took off 1 base at V and 3 bases at J, with 7 bases between the two ends. CDR3 loop: CASSQAGSYNSPLHF. For the CDR3, the DNA is TGCGCCAGCAGCCAAGCGGGCAGCTATAATTCACCCCTCCACTTT.

The CDR3 sequence is CASSRVAAPNTGELFF. The CDR3 nucleotides are TGCGCCAGCAGCCGGGTAGCGGCCCCGAACACCGGGGAGCTGTTTTTT. This rearrangement joins TRBV4-1 to TRBJ2-2; D is possibly TRBD2 (6 bases). Trimming removed 4 bases from V and 0 bases from J, with 12 bases in between. CDR1 MGHRA and CDR2 YSYEKL come from the germline V gene. This CDR3 has 16 residues.